Sequencing of this TCR beta chain was carried out in a study of blood T cell repertoires in COVID-19. Study at large: The United States, Italy and Spain were the sources of the acute and convalescent COVID-19 samples. PBMCs, B-cell-depleted T cells, or T cells were the source of the cDNA or gDNA that made up the material.

Trimming left V 0 bases short and J 14 bases short, with 11 bases between. Germline V lookup: CDR1 MNHNY, CDR2 SVGAGI (reference sequence). This CDR3 region has 13 residues. Study processing details: Reference gene primer amplification gave nucleated cell count estimates. Assay: immunoSEQ multiplex PCR; the TCRdb copy retains only in-frame clones and omits some. The V and J calls and clone size were taken over from that table, and D and trimming were inferred from the DNA. The sample shows some 330,000 clones, roughly 90% of them seen only once. Those enrolled in Seattle joined during active infection and were followed longitudinally afterward.

The receptor comes from a woman aged 25-40 years with COVID-19, enrolled during active disease. The sample taken for sequencing was peripheral blood. The chain uses TRBV6-6 and TRBJ1-6; unclear D gene. The CDR3 bases are TGTGCCAGCAGTTACTCGAAGGCGGAATCCCTCCACTTT. Translated, it gives CASSYSKAESLHF.